Here is one T cell receptor (beta chain) with its context. The data originate from a study of control samples from healthy donors and cancer patients. V was clipped by 6 bases and J by 4 bases, with 12 bases between them. The CDR3 has 14 residues. The germline V gene encodes CDR1 MGHDK and CDR2 SYGVNS. Only in-frame clones appear in the TCRdb table, and some are missing; sequencing was by immunoSEQ multiplex PCR. In the table there are over 100,000 clones, about 91% of which are singletons. The receptor comes from a man aged 40-55 years in good health. The source material was blood. This chain links TRBV25-1 with TRBJ1-4; D might be TRBD1 (5 bases). Here the CDR3 reads CASRPGLSNEKLFF. As DNA, the CDR3 is TGTGCCAGCAGACCGGGACTGAGTAATGAAAAACTGTTTTTT. Full variable domain (rest looked up from reference TRBV25-1 and TRBJ1-4): EADIYQTPRYLVIGTGKKITLECSQTMGHDKMYWYQQDPGMELHLIHYSYGVNSTEKGDLSSESTVSRIRTEHFPLTLESARPSHTSQYLCASRPGLSNEKLFFGSGTQLSVL.